A single TCR beta chain is shown here with its context. Its antigen is unidentified. Trimming removed 5 bases from V and 7 bases from J, with 6 bases in between. CDR1 is SGHTA and CDR2 is FQGTGA in the germline V gene. The CDR3 consists of 12 residues. Method: immunoSEQ multiplex PCR; TCRdb's copy keeps in-frame clones and lacks some. This repertoire shows 120,000 or so clones, over 75% found once; its top ten account for more than 7.5%. These data come from a study of T cell responses to AZD1222 COVID-19 vaccine. General study results and limits: Every sample of the repertoires postdated the peak T cell response.

This TCR derives from an adult in good health. This sequence joins TRBV7-3 and TRBJ1-6; unclear D gene. The sequencing here drew on peripheral blood, taken on day 0 of AZD1222 vaccination. The CDR3 bases are TGTGCCAGCAGCACCCCCAATTCACCCCTCCACTTT. It codes for CASSTPNSPLHF.